The 9 T cell receptor beta chains in this list originate from one sample, sequenced in a study of blood T cell repertoires in COVID-19. Generated by immunoSEQ multiplex PCR, the TCRdb table keeps only in-frame clones and is missing some. The sample carries about 120,000 clones, about two thirds recorded once. The sample consisted of peripheral blood. These receptors all stem from a human donor with acute or convalescent COVID-19. The donor label of this sample is uncertain.

This clone was found once. V usage is TRBV28 and J usage is TRBJ1-1; D uncertain. The CDR3 spans 12 residues. Germline loops: CDR1 MDHEN, CDR2 SYDVKM. V gave up 1 base and J gave up 6 bases, with 6 bases separating them. DNA of the CDR3: TGTGCCAGCAGTTTATTCCAGTCTGAAGCTTTCTTT. As protein: CASSLFQSEAFF.

The V call is TRBV19, the J call TRBJ2-2; 7 bases fit TRBD1. This CDR3 region has 15 residues. V shed 5 bases, J shed 4 bases, and the junction held 7 bases outside the gene matches. Germline V gives CDR1 LNHDA, CDR2 SQIVND (reference sequence). The CDR3 region has the DNA TGTGCCAGTAGTCCAACCGGGACAGCCACCGGGGAGCTGTTTTTT. Its translation: CASSPTGTATGELFF.

The table lists this clone with a few counts. The chain carries TRBV5-1 and TRBJ1-4; 10 bases are a match to TRBD1. Trimming took 3 bases from V and 6 from J; bases not matched to a gene: 2. The CDR3 is made up of 14 amino acids. Germline V gene sequence: CDR1 SGHRS, CDR2 YFSETQ. The CDR3 DNA sequence: TGCGCCAGCAGCTCCGGGACAGGGGATGAAAAACTGTTTTTT. This sequence encodes CASSSGTGDEKLFF.

This rearrangement joins TRBV15 to TRBJ1-1; 10 nucleotides align to TRBD1. The CDR3 extends over 15 amino acids. The J segment lost 1 base and the V segment lost 2 bases, leaving 1 base of the junction unmatched. From germline, CDR1 is LNHNV and CDR2 YYDKDF (reference sequence). CDR3 region: CATSRRTGGNTEAFF. CDR3 DNA: TGTGCCACCAGCAGAAGGACAGGGGGGAACACTGAAGCTTTCTTT.

This clone appeared a few times. The CDR3 DNA reads as TGCGCCAGCAGCCGAGGTGACAACACCGGGGAGCTGTTTTTT. Its translation: CASSRGDNTGELFF. The J gene is TRBJ2-2, the V gene TRBV5-1; no reliable D call. Germline values: CDR1 SGHRS, CDR2 YFSETQ. V lost 4 bases and J 2 bases, leaving 9 bases between the germline ends. This CDR3 region has 14 residues.

Ten or more counts support this clone. This sequence joins TRBV27 and TRBJ2-1; D is possibly TRBD2 (5 bases). Trimming removed 6 bases at V and 8 bases at J, with 26 bases between. The V gene's germline CDR1 is MNHEY and CDR2 SMNVEV (reference sequence). The CDR3 covers 17 residues. The CDR3 nucleotides are TGTGCCAGCAGACTTACCTCGGGGTTTATAATCGGGGATGAGCAGTTCTTC. Translated, it gives CASRLTSGFIIGDEQFF.

This chain joins TRBV7-6 and TRBJ2-7; D is ambiguous. In germline, CDR1 is SGHVS, CDR2 FNYEAQ. The V end was cut by 2 bases, the J end by 2 bases, with 7 bases between. The CDR3 spans 13 residues. Written as DNA, the CDR3 is TGTGCCAGCAGCTTACCCAGAACCTACGAGCAGTACGTC. Protein sequence: CASSLPRTYEQYV.

The chain uses TRBV30 and TRBJ1-6; D gene ambiguous. V was cut by 0 bases and J by 3 bases, with 6 bases left in between. The CDR3 is 14 amino acids. The germline gives CDR1 GTSNPN, CDR2 SVGIG (reference sequence). The CDR3 is CAWSVSGYNSPLHF. The CDR3 DNA is TGTGCCTGGAGTGTTTCGGGCTATAATTCACCCCTCCACTTT.

The chain uses TRBV29-1 and TRBJ2-1; possible D gene TRBD2, 5 bases. This CDR3 contains 12 residues. Germline lookup yields CDR1 SQVTM and CDR2 ANQGSEA. Trimming cost V 4 bases and J 4 bases, with 8 bases left between them. In DNA, the CDR3 is TGCAGCGTTGTGGAGGCGTACAATGAGCAGTTCTTC. It translates to CSVVEAYNEQFF.